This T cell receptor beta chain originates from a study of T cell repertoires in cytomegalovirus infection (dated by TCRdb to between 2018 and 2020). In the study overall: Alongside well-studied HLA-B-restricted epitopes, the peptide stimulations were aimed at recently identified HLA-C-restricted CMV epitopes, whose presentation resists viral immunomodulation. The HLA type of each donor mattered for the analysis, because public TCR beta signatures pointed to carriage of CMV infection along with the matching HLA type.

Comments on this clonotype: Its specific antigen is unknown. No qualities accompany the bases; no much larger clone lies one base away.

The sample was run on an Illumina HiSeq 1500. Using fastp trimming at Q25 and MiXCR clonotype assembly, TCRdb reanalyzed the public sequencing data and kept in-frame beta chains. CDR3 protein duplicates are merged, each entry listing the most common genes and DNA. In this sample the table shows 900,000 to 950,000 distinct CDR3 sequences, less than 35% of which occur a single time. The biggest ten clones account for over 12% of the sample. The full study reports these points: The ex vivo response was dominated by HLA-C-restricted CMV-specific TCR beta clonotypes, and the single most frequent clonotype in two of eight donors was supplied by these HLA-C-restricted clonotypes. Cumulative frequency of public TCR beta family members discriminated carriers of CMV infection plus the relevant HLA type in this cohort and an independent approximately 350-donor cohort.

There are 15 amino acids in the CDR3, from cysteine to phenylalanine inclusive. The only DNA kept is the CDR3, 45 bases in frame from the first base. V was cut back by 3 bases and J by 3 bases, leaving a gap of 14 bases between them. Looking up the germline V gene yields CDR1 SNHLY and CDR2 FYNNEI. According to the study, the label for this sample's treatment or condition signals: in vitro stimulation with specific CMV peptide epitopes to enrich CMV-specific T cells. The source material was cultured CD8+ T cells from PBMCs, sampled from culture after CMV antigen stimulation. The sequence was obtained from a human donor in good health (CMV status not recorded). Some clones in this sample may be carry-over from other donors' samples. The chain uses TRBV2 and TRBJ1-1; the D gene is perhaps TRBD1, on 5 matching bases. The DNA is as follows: TGTGCCAGCAGTGATTCGGCAGGGTATGACACTGAAGCTTTCTTT. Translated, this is CASSDSAGYDTEAFF.